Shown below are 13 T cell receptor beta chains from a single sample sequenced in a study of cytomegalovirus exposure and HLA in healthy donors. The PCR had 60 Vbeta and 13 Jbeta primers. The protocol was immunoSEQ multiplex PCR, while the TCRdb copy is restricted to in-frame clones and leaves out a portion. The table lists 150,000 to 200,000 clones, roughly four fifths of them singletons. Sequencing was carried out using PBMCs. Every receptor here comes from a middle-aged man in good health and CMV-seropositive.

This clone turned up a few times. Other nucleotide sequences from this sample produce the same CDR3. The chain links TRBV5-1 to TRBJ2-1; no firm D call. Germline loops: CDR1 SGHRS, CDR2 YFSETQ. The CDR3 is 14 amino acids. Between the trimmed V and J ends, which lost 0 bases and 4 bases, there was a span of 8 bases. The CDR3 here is CASSLGAEYNEQFF. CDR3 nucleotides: TGCGCCAGCAGCTTGGGTGCGGAGTACAATGAGCAGTTCTTC.

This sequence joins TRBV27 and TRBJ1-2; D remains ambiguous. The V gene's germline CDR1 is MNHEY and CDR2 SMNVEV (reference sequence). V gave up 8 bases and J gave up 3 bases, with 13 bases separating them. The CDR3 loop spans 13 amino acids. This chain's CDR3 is CASSVARDYGYTF. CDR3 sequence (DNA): TGTGCCAGCTCGGTGGCGCGGGACTATGGCTACACCTTC.

CDR3 in DNA: TGTGCCAGCAGTTTAAAGTTGGAGCGGAACTTAGCCAAAAACATTCAGTACTTC. Translating it yields CASSLKLERNLAKNIQYF. This chain uses TRBV27 with TRBJ2-4, with D possibly matching TRBD2 (5 bases). Per the germline V gene, CDR1 is MNHEY and CDR2 is SMNVEV (reference sequence). Deletions cut 2 bases from V and 0 bases from J, with 17 bases between. The CDR3 extends over 18 amino acids.

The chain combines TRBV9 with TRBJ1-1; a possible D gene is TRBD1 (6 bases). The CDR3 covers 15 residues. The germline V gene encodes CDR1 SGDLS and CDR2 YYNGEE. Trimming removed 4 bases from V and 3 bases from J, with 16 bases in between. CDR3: CASSPSVGGYTEAFF. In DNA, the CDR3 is TGTGCCAGCAGCCCCAGTGTAGGGGGATACACTGAAGCTTTCTTT.

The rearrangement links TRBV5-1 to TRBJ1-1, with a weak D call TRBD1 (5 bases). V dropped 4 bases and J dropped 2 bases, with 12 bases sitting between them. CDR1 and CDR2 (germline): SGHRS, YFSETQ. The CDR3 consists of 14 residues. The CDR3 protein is CASSLTTVNTEAFF. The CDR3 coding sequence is TGCGCCAGCAGCCTAACGACAGTTAACACTGAAGCTTTCTTT. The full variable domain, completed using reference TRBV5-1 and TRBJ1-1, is KAGVTQTPRYLIKTRGQQVTLSCSPISGHRSVSWYQQTPGQGLQFLFEYFSETQRNKGNFPGRFSGRQFSNSRSEMNVSTLELGDSALYLCASSLTTVNTEAFFGQGTRLTVV.

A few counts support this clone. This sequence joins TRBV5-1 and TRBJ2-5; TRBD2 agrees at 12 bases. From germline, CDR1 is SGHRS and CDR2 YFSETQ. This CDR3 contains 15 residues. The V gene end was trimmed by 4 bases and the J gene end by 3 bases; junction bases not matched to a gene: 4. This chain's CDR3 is CASSVSSGGEETQYF. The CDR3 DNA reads TGCGCCAGCAGCGTGTCTAGCGGGGGGGAAGAGACCCAGTACTTC.

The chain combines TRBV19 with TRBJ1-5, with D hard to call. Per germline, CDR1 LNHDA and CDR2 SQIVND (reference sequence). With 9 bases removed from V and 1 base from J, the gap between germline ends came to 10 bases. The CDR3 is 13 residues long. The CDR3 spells CASRVESNQPQHF. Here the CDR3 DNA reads TGTGCCAGCCGGGTGGAGAGCAATCAGCCCCAGCATTTT.

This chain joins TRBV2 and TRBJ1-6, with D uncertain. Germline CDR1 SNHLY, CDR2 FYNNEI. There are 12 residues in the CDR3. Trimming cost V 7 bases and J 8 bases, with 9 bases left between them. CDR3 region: CASTEGHSPLHF. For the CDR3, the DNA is TGTGCCAGCACCGAGGGCCATTCACCCCTCCACTTT.

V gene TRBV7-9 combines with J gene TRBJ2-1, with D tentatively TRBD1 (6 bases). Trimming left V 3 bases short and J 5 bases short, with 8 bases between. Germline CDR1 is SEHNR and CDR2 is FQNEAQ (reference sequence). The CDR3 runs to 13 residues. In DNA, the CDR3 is TGTGCCAGCAGCTTGAGGGACAACAATGAGCAGTTCTTC. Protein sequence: CASSLRDNNEQFF.

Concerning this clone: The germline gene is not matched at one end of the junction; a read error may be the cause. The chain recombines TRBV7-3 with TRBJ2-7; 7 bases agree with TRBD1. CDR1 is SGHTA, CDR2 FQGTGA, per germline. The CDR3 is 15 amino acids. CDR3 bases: TGTTCCAGCAGTCCGGAGACAGGGATGTCGTACGAGCAGTACTTC. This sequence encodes CSSSPETGMSYEQYF.

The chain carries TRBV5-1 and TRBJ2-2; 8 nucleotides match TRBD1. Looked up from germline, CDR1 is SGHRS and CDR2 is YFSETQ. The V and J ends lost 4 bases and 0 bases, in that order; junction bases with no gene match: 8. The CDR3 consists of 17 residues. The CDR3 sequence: CASSGAGTGANTGELFF. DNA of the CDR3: TGCGCCAGCAGCGGGGCCGGGACAGGAGCGAACACCGGGGAGCTGTTTTTT.

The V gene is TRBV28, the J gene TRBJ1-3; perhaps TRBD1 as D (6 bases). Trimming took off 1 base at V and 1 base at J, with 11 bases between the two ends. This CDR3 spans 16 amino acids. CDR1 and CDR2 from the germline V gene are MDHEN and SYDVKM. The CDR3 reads CASSLSGGASGNTIYF. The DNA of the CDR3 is TGTGCCAGCAGTTTATCTGGGGGCGCGTCTGGAAACACCATATATTTT.

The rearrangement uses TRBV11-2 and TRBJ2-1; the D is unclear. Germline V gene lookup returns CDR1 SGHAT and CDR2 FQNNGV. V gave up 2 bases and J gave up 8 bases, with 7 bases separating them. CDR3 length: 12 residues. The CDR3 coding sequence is TGTGCCAGCAGCTTACGGCTAGATGAGCAGTTCTTC. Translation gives CASSLRLDEQFF.